Listed below are T cell receptor beta chains from one sample, sequenced in a study of human T cells and chemical hapten exposure. One entry per CDR3 protein, called by TCRdb with MiXCR from the RACE reads. Found here are around 380,000 distinct CDR3 sequences, around 5.5% of them singletons; the top ten hold under 9.5%. The source was whole blood, collected in connection with sensitization to the hapten diphenylcyclopropenone (DPC). These receptor sequences come from a woman aged 18-29 years with alopecia areata. Some clones in this sample may be carry-over from other donors' samples. The conserved cysteine and the conserved F or W are not part of the CDR3 here. A D gene is named only where the DNA matches it firmly. The size of a clone is reported for some rows only, either as once, few or many, or as a class for expanded clones.

>-|TRBJ2-1|TRBV5-5|few
ASSLQGGYNEQF
>-|TRBJ1-5|TRBV6-1|many
ASSEAEGGGNQPQH
>-|TRBJ2-3|TRBV7-9|many
ASSLLGPSDTQY
>-|TRBJ2-2|TRBV29-1|few
SAADTGELF
>TRBD1|TRBJ1-2|TRBV18|few
ASSPFDRDYGYT
>TRBD1|TRBJ2-7|TRBV5-1|-
ASSLKGAQYEQY
>-|TRBJ1-1|TRBV5-1|-
ASSLAGRGTEAF
>-|TRBJ2-5|TRBV4-3|many
ASSQEWGREETQY
>-|TRBJ2-1|TRBV6-1|-
ASNKLRGDPSSYNEQF
>-|TRBJ1-4|TRBV7-9|few
ASSLQGRMGEKLF
>-|TRBJ2-1|TRBV29-1|-
SVVGFGEQF
>-|TRBJ2-7|TRBV10-3|-
AIRASLGYEQY
>-|TRBJ2-7|TRBV7-2|-
ASSPSSPANSVHEQY
>-|TRBJ1-2|TRBV12-3/TRBV12-4|-
ASSPGVIAGYT
>-|TRBJ2-2|TRBV5-6|few
ASSLVPGDTGELF
>TRBD1|TRBJ2-3|TRBV9|many
ASSVGGTVGTDTQY
>-|TRBJ1-6|TRBV18|-
ASSPSPQGNSPLH
>TRBD1|TRBJ1-6|TRBV20-1|-
SARARQGMNSPLH
>-|TRBJ1-5|TRBV6-5|many
ASRWTVNQPQH
>TRBD2|TRBJ2-5|TRBV7-9|few
ASSLALGGGQETQY
>-|TRBJ1-3|TRBV7-6|few
ASSQSYNSGNTIY
>TRBD1|TRBJ1-2|TRBV27|many
ASSGNRGPSGIYGYT
>TRBD2|TRBJ2-1|TRBV15|few
ATSKRGSYNEQF
>-|TRBJ2-1|TRBV6-2/TRBV6-3|-
ASSRGKPNEQF
>-|TRBJ2-2|TRBV7-6|-
ASSLLGGPGNTGELF
>-|TRBJ2-3|TRBV6-5|many
ASRLDLTDTQY
>TRBD2|TRBJ2-4|TRBV7-2|few
ASSLTGREDLAKNIQY
>-|TRBJ2-1|TRBV6-1|-
ASSAPTNYNEQF
>TRBD1|TRBJ1-5|TRBV6-2/TRBV6-3|few
ASSPDRVGDQPQH
>-|TRBJ1-2|TRBV6-5|few
ASSYSGQGIYGYT
>-|TRBJ1-1|TRBV2|-
ASRENTGNTEAF
>TRBD1|TRBJ1-2|TRBV5-1|-
ASSPDRGGHYGYT
>-|TRBJ2-7|TRBV11-2|many
ASSLDGQGIAYEQY
>-|TRBJ1-1|TRBV7-2|-
ASSLEGTVAEAF
>TRBD1|TRBJ2-2|TRBV7-2|few
ASSRYRGSGTGELF
>-|TRBJ2-5|TRBV7-6|many
ASSRRGPETQY
>-|TRBJ2-6|TRBV9|many
ASSVAGSGANVLT
>-|TRBJ2-3|TRBV2|many
ASSVRQALTDTQY
>TRBD1|TRBJ2-7|TRBV7-9|many
ASSFDRAGDEQY
>TRBD1|TRBJ1-2|TRBV20-1|-
SARPPRGTGSDGYT
>-|TRBJ1-3|TRBV6-6|-
ASSSGLGDTIY
>TRBD1|TRBJ1-2|TRBV18|few
ASSPGQEGGYT
>-|TRBJ2-3|TRBV24-1|many
ATSDFWGSDTQY